Listed here is a single T cell receptor beta chain. Sequencing was performed with immunoSEQ multiplex PCR; in TCRdb, only in-frame clones are kept and a portion is missing. The sample has under 200,000 clones, approximately 87% seen once. This sample is drawn from a study of blood T cell repertoires in COVID-19. V was cut by 5 bases and J by 14 bases, with 16 bases left in between. Germline V gene data show CDR1 as SGHVS and CDR2 as FQNEAQ. This CDR3 spans 13 amino acids. Specimen: peripheral blood. The TCR originated in a man between 18 and 29 years old with active or convalescent COVID-19. The J gene is TRBJ1-6, the V gene TRBV7-8; D possibly corresponds to TRBD1 (5 bases). For the CDR3, the DNA is TGTGCCAGCAGCGAACAGGTCCGATCGGCCCTCCACTTT. This sequence encodes CASSEQVRSALHF.